This T cell receptor beta chain was recorded in a study of Ad26.COV2.S vaccination and SARS-CoV-2 variants. The wider study: Donor participated within the Ad26.COV2.S arm of the COV1001 trial.

Sequencing was performed with immunoSEQ multiplex PCR; in TCRdb, only in-frame clones are kept and a portion is missing. The repertoire includes approximately 340,000 clones, about 88% of them detected once, and about 3.3% sits in the top ten. Treatment meaning: over 15 received Ad26.COV2.S at low or high dose, single or two shots; roughly 5 received placebo; per-sample allocation not given. Day 63 after the first injection of vaccine or placebo was the sampling time. The CDR3 has 17 amino acids. Germline CDR1 and CDR2: SGHTA and FQGNSA. With 5 bases clipped from V and 0 bases from J, the junction kept 7 bases outside the gene matches.

The chain couples TRBV7-2 to TRBJ2-2; 9 bases line up with TRBD2. This TCR was recovered from a person between 18 and 59 years old who received the Ad26.COV2.S COVID-19 vaccine or a placebo. The sequences come from peripheral blood, collected in a trial of Ad26.COV2.S vaccine versus placebo. CDR3 loop: CASSHSSGGPNTGELFF. CDR3 bases: TGTGCCAGCAGCCATAGTAGCGGGGGCCCGAACACCGGGGAGCTGTTTTTT.